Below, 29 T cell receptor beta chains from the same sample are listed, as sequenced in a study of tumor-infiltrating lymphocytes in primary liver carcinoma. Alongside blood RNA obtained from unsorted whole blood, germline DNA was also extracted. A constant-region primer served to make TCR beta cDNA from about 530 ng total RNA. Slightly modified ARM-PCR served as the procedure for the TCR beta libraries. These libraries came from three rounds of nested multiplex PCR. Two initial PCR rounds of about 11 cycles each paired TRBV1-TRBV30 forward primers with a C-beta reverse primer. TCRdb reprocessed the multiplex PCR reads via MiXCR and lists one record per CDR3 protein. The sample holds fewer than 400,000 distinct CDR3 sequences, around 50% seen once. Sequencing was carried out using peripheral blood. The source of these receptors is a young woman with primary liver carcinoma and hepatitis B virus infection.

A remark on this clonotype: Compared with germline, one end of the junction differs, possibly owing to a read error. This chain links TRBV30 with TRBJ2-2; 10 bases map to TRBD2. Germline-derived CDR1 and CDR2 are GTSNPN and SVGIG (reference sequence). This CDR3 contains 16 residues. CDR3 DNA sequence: TGTGCCTGGAGTGTTCCCGGGACTAGCGAAGCCGGGGAGCTGCTTTTT. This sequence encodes CAWSVPGTSEAGELLF.

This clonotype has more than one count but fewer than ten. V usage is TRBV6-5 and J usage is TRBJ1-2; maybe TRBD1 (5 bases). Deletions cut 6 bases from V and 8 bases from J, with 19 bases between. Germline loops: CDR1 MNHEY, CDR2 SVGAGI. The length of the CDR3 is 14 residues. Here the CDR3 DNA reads TGTGCCAGCAGACCCGGGACGGCTGAGTTGGGCTACACCTTC. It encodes CASRPGTAELGYTF.

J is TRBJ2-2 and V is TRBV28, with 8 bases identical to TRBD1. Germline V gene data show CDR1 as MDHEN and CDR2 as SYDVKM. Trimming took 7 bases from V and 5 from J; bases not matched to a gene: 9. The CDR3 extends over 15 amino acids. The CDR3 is CASKRLDRDTGELFF. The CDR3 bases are TGTGCCAGCAAAAGATTGGACAGGGATACCGGGGAGCTGTTTTTT.

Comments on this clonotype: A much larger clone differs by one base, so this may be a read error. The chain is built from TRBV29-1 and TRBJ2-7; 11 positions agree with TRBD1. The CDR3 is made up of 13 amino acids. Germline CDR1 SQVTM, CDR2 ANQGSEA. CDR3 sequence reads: CNVRTGGPYEQYF. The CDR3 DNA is TGCAACGTTCGGACAGGGGGCCCCTACGAGCAGTACTTC.

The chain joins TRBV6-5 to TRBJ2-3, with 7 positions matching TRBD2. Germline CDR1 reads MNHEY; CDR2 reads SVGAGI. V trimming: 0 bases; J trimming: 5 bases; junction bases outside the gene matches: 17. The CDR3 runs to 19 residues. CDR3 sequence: CASSYSPVAGTNGGDTQYF. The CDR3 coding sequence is TGTGCCAGCAGTTACTCCCCGGTCGCCGGGACTAATGGGGGAGATACGCAGTATTTT.

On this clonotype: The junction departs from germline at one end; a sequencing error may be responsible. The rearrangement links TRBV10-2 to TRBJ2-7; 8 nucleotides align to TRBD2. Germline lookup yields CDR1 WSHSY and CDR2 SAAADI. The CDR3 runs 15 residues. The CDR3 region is CASSEETSAGYEKYF. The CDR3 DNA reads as TGCGCCAGCAGTGAAGAGACTAGCGCTGGCTACGAGAAGTACTTC.

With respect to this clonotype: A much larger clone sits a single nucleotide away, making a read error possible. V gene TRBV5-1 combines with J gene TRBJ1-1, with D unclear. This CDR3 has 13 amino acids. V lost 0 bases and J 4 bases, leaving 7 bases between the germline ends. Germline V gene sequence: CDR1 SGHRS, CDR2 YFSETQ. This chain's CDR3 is CASSLVHGTEAFF. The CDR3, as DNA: TGCGCCAGCAGCTTGGTTCATGGCACTGAAGCTTTCTTT.

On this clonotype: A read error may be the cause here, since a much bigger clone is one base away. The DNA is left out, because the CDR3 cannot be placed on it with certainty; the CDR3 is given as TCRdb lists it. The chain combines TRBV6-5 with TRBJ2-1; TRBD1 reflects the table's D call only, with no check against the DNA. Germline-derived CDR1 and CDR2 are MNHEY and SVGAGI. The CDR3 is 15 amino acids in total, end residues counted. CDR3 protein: CASSFGTGSYNEQLF.

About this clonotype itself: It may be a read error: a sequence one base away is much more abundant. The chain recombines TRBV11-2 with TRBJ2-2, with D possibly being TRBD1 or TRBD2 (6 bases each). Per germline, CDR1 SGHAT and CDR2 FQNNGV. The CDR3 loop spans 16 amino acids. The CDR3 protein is CASSFRGTLNAGELFF. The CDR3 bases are TGTGCCAGCAGCTTCCGGGGGACACTGAACGCCGGGGAGCTGTTTTTT.

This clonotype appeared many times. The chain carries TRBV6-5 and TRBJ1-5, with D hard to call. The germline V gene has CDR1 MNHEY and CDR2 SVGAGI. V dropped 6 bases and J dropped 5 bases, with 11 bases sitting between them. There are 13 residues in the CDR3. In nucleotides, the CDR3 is TGTGCCAGCAGCCCTAGGTACGATCAGCCCCAGCATTTT. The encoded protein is CASSPRYDQPQHF.

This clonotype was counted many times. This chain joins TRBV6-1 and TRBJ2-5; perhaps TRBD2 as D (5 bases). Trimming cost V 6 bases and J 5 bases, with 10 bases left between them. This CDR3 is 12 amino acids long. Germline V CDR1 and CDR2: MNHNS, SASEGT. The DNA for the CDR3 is TGTGCCAGCAGGCAGGAGGTTGAGACCCAGTACTTC. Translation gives CASRQEVETQYF.

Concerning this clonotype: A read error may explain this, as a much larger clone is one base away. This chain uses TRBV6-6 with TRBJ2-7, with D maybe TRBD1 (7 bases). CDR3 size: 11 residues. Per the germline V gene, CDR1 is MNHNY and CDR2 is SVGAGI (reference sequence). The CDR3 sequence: CVSRGDYEQYF. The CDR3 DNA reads TGTGTCAGCAGGGGGGATTACGAGCAGTACTTC.

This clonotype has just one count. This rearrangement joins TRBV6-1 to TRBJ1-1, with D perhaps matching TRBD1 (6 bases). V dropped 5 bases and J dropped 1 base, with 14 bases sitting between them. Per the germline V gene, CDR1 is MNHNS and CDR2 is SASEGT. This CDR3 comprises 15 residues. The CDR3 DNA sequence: TGTGCCAGCAGTATCCTCGTGGGGGCGAACACTGAAGCTTTCTTT. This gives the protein CASSILVGANTEAFF.

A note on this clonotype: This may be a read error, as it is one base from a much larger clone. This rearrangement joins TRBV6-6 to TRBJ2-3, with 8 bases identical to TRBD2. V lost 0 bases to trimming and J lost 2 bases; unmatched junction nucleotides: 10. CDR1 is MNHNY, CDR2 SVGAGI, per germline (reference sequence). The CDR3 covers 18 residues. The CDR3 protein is CASSYSAIGRVITDTQYF. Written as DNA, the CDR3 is TGTGCCAGCAGTTACTCGGCCATCGGGAGGGTTATCACAGATACGCAGTATTTT.

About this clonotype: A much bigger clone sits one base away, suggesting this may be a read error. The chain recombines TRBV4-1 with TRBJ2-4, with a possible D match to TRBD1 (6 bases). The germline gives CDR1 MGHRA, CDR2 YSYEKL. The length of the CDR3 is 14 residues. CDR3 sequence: CASSPSSGENTQYF. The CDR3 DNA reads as TGCGCCAGCAGCCCCAGCTCAGGGGAAAACACTCAGTACTTC.

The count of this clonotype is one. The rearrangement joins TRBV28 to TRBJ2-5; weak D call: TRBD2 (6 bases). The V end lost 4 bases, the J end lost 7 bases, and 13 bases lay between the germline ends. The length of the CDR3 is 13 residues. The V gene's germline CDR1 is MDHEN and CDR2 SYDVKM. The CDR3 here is CASSSGTHGTQYF. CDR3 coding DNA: TGTGCCAGCAGTTCAGGGACTCATGGGACCCAGTACTTC.

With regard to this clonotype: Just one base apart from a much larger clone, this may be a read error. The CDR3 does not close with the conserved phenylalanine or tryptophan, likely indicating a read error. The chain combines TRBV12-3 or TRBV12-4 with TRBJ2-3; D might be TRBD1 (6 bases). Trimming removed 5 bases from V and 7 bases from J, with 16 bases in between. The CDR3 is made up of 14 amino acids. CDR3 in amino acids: CASSTDRNVNTQYS. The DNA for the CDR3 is TGTGCCAGCAGTACCGACAGGAATGTAAATACGCAGTATTCT.

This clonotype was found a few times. The chain's CDR3 is CASSQDRIRSGDTQYF. The CDR3 DNA reads as TGCGCCAGCAGCCAAGATCGGATCCGTTCAGGAGATACGCAGTATTTT. The genes are TRBV4-1 and TRBJ2-3; D ambiguous. In germline, CDR1 is MGHRA, CDR2 YSYEKL. The CDR3 has 16 amino acids. Deletions cut 0 bases from V and 5 bases from J, with 15 bases between.

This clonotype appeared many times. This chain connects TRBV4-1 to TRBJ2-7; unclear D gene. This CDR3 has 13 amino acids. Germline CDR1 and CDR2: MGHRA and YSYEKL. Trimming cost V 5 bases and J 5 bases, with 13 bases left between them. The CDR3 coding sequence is TGCGCCAGCAGCGGATCCCATATCGACGAGCAGTACTTC. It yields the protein CASSGSHIDEQYF.

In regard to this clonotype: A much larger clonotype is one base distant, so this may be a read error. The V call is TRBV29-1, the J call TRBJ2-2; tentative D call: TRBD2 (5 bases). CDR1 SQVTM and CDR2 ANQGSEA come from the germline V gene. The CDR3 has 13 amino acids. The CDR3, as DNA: TGCAGCGTTGACGGGCAAAACACCGGGGAGCCGTTTTTT. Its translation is CSVDGQNTGEPFF.

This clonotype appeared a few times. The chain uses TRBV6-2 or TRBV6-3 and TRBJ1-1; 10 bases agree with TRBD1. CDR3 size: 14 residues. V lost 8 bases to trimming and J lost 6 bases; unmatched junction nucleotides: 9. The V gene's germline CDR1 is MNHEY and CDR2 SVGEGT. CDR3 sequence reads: CASVDRGTISEAFF. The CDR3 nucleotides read TGTGCCAGCGTGGACAGGGGGACGATTTCTGAAGCTTTCTTT.

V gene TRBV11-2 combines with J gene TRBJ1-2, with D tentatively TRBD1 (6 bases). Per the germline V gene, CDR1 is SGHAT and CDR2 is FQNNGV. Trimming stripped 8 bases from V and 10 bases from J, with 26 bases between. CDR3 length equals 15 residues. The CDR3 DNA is TGTGCCAGCGGCCCAAGGGACACCGGGGCGGGAGTCTACACCTTC. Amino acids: CASGPRDTGAGVYTF.

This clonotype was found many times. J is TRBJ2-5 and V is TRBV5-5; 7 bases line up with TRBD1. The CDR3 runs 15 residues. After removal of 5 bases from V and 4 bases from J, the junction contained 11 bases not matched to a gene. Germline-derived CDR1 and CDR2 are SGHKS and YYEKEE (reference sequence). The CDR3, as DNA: TGTGCCAGCAGTTTCGGGACAGTAGGTTTAGAGACCCAGTACTTC. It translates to CASSFGTVGLETQYF. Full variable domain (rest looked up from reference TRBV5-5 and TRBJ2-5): DAGVTQSPTHLIKTRGQQVTLRCSPISGHKSVSWYQQVLGQGPQFIFQYYEKEERGRGNFPDRFSARQFPNYSSELNVNALLLGDSALYLCASSFGTVGLETQYFGPGTRLLVL.

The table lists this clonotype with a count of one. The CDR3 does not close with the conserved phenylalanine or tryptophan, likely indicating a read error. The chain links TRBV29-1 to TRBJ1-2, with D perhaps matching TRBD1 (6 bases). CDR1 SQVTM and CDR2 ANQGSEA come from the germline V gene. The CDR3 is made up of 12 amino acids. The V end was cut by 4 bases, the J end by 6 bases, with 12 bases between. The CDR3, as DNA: TGCAGCGTTGGGCAACAGGGTGATGGCTACACCTCC. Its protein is CSVGQQGDGYTS.

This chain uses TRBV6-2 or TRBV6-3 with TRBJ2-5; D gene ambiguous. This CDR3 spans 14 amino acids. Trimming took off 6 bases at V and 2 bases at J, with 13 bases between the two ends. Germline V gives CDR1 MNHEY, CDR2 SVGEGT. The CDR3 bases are TGTGCCAGCAGATCCTGGACGGAGCAAGAGACCCAGTACTTC. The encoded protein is CASRSWTEQETQYF.

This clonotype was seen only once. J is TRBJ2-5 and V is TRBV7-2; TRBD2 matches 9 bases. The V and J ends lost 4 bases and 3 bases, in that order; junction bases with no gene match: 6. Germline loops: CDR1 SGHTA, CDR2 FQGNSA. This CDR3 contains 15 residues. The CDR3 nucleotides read TGTGCCAGCAGCTCCCTTAGCGGGAGTGAAGAGACCCAGTACTTC. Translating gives CASSSLSGSEETQYF.

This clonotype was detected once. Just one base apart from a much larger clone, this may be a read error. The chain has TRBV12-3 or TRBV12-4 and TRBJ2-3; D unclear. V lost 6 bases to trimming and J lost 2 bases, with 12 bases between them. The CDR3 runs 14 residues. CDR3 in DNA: TGTGCCAGCAGGCCCAAGCCCCCCACAGATACGCAGTATTTT. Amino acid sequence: CASRPKPPTDTQYF.

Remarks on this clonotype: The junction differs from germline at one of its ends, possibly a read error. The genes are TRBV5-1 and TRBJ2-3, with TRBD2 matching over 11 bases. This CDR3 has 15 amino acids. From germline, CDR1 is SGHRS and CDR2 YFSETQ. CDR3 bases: TGCGCTAGCAGGGGACTAGCGGTAGCCACAGATACGCAGTATTTT. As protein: CASRGLAVATDTQYF.

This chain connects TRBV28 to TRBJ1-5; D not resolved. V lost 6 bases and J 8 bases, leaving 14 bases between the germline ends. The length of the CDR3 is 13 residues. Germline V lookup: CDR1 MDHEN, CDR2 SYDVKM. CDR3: CASRRHFSEPQHF. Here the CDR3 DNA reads TGTGCCAGCAGAAGACATTTCTCGGAGCCCCAGCATTTT.